This T cell receptor beta chain was recorded in a study of T-cell memory formation after mild COVID-19. Study conclusions and caveats: Contracting CD8+ clones were enriched in EMRA, CD4+ mainly in CM and EM. Contracting clones, day 15 to 85, had balanced CD4/CD8, and later expanders favored CD4+. Several responding clones turned up in pre-infection memory, indicating that cross-reactive memory may have taken part.

As for this clonotype: Its antigen is as yet unknown.

Amplification by 5'RACE using constant-segment primers produced TCR alpha and TCR beta cDNA libraries that carried sample barcodes and UMIs. TCRdb re-derived calls from the 5' RACE reads in MiXCR, one entry per CDR3 protein. The data hold some 300,000 distinct CDR3 sequences, with 20% to 25% observed a single time. The V and J ends lost 2 bases and 8 bases respectively, with 21 bases between them. In germline, CDR1 is SGDLS, CDR2 YYNGEE. CDR3 length equals 16 residues. The sequencing sample was made of PBMCs or a T cell subset sorted from them (not recorded which). The sequence was collected from a man aged 18 to 29 who had mild COVID-19 (a few samples of this study predate the infection). Cell type and time point are not known. The chain carries TRBV9 and TRBJ2-3; D gene uncertain. The CDR3 DNA is TGTGCCAGCAGCGTGGGCGACACGGGCCGGCCAGGTACGCAGTATTTT. Residues: CASSVGDTGRPGTQYF.